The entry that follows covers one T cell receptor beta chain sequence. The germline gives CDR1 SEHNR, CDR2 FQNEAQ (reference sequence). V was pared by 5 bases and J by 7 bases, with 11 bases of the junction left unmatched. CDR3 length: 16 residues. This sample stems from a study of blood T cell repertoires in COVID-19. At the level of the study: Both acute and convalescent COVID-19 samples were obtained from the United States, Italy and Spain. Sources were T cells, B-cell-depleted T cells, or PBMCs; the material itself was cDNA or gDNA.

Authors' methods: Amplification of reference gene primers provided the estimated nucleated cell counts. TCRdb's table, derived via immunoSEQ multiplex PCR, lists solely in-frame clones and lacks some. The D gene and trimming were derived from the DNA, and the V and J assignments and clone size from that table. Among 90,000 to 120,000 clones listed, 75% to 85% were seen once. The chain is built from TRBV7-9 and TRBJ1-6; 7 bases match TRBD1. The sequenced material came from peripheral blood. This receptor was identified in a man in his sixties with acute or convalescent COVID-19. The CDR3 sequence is CASSPARGQANSPLHF. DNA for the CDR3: TGTGCCAGCAGCCCCGCAAGGGGGCAGGCCAATTCACCCCTCCACTTT.